The text below deals with one T cell receptor (beta chain). The target antigen is unknown. This specimen comes from a study of T-cell reconstitution after alpha-beta-depleted transplantation in children. Whole-study results and caveats: Alpha-beta T cells present about two months after transplant were reported to originate from several hundred expanded graft clones. Diversity and T-cell counts at one year after transplant derived mostly from new T cells. Surviving recipient T cells and thymic progenitors produced the high day-60 TCRbeta diversity seen in some patients.

This sample's TCRbeta library carried unique molecular identifier barcodes. TCRdb fed the PCR reads into MiXCR, producing one record per CDR3 protein. The profile shows approximately 630,000 distinct CDR3 sequences, around 14% of them singletons. The V segment lost 3 bases and the J segment 5 bases; nucleotides outside the gene matches: 10. Germline assignment: CDR1 DFQATT and CDR2 SNEGSKA (reference sequence). CDR3 size: 17 residues. Sequenced here: PBMCs, sampled before TCRalphabeta/CD19-depleted stem cell transplant. The genes are TRBV20-1 and TRBJ2-2; TRBD2 agrees at 12 bases. This receptor was identified in a girl aged 2-10 years with congenital amegakaryocytic thrombocytopenia, due to receive a stem cell transplant. The CDR3 loop is CSASGLAGGPGTGELFF. Written as DNA, the CDR3 is TGCAGTGCTAGTGGTCTAGCGGGAGGGCCGGGGACCGGGGAGCTGTTTTTT.